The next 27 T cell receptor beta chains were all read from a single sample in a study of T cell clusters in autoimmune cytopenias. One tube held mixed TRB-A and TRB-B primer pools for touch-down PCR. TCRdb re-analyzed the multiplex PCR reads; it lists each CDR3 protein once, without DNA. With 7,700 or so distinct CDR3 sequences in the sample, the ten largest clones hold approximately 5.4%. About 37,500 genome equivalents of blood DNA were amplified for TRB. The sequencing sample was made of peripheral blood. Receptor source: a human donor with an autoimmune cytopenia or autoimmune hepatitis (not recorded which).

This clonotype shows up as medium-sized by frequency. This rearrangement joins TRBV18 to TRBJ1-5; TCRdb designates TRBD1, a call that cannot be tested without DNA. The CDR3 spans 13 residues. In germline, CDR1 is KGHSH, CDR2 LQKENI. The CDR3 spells CASSRQDNQPQHF.

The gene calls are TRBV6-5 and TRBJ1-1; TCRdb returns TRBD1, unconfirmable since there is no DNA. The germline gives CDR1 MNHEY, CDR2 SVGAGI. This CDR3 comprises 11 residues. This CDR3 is CASGQGTEAFF.

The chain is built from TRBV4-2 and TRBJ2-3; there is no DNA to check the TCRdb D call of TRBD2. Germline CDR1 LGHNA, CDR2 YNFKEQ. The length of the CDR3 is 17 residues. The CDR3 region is CASSQGTSGGDTDTQYF.

CDR3 loop: CAISETRVGYTF. The chain is built from TRBV10-3 and TRBJ1-2; the D gene TCRdb calls, TRBD1, cannot be checked with no DNA. Germline loops: CDR1 ENHRY, CDR2 SYGVKD. The CDR3 is 12 amino acids.

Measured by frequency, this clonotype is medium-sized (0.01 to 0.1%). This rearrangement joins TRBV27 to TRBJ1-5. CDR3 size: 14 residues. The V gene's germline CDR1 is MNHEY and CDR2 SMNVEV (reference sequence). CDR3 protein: CASSLAASNQPQHF.

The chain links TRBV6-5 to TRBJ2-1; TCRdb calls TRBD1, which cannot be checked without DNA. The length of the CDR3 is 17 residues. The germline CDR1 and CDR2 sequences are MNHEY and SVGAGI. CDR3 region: CASSYSRTGGAYNEQFF.

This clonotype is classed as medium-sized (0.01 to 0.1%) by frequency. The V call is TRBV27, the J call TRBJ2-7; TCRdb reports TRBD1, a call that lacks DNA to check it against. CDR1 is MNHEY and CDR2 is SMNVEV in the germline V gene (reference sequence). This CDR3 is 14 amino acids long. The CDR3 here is CASSFDSRLYEQYF.

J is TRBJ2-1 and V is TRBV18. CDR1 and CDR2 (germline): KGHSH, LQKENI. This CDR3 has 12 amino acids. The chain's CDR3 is CASSPPGNEQFF.

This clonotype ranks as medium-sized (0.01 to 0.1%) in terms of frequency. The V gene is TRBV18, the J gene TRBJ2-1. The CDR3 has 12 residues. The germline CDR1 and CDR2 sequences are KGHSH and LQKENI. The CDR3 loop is CASSPGVNEQFF.

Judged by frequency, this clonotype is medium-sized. The CDR3 here is CASSPKQYSGNTIYF. V gene TRBV6-4 combines with J gene TRBJ1-3. The CDR3 contains 15 residues. Germline CDR1 MRHNA, CDR2 SNTAGT.

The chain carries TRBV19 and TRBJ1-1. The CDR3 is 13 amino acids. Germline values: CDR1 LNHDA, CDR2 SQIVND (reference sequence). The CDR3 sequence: CASSEDGNTEAFF.

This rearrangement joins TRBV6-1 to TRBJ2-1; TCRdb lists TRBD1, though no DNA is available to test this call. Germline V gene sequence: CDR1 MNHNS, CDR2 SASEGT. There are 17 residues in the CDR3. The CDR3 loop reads CASSPDYDRASNNKQFF.

The CDR3 reads CASSPLGLDNYTF. The chain carries TRBV19 and TRBJ1-2. CDR3 size: 13 residues. Germline CDR1 LNHDA, CDR2 SQIVND (reference sequence).

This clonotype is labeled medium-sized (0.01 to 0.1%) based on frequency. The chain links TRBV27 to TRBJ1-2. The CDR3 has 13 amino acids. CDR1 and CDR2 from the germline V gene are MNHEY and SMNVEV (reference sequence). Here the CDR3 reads CARGRVTNYGYTF.

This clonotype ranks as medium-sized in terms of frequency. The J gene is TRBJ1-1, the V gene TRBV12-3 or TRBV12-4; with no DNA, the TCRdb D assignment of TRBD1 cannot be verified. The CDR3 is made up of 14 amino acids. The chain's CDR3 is CASRDRGKNTEAFF.

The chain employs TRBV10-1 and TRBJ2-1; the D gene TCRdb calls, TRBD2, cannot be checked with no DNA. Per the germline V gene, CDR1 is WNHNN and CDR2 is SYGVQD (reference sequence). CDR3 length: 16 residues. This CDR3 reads CASSERGLAPYNEQFF.

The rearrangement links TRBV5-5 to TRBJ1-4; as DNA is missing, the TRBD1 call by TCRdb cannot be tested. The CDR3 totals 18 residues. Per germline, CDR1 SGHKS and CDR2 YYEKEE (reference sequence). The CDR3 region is CASSLSPTGGGTNEKLFF.

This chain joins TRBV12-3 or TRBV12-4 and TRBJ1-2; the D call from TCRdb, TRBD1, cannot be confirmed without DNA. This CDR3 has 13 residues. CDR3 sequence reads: CASRTTGNYGYTF.

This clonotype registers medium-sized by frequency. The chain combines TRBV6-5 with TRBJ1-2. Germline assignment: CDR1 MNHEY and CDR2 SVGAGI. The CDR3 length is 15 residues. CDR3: CASSTRVRAWYGYTF.

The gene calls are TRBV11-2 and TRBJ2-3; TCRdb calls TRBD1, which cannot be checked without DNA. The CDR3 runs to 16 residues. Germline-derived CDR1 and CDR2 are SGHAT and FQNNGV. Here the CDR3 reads CASSQRGDHNTDTQYF.

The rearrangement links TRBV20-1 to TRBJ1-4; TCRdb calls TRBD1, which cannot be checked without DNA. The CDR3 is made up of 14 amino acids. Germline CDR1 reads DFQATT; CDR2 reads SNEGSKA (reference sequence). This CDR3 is CSARKGAGNEKLFF.

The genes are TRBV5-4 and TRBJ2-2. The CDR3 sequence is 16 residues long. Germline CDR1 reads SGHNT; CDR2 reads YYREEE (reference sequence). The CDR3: CASSLVKQANTGELFF.

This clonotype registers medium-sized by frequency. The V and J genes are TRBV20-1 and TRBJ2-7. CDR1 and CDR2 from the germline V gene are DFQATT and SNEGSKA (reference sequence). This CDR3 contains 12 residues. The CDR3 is CSANDRGYEQYF.

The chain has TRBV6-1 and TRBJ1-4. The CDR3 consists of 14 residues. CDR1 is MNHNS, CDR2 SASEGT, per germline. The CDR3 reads CASSNSATNEKLFF.

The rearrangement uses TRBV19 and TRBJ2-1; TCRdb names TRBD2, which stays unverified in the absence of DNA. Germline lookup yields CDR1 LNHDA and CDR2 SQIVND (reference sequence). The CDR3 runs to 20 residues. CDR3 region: CASSTRPGASGGSSYNEQFF.

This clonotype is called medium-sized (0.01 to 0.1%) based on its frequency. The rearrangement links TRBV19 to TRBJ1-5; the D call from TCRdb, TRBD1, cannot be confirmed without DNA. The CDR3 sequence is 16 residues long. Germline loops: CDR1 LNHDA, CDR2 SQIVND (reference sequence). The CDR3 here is CASTLQGASSNQPQHF.

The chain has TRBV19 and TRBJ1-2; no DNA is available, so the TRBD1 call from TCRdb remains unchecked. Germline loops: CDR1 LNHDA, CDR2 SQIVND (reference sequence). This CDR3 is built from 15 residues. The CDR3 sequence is CASSNPGGKNYGYTF. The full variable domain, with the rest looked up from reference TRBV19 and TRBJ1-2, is DGGITQSPKYLFRKEGQNVTLSCEQNLNHDAMYWYRQDPGQGLRLIYYSQIVNDFQKGDIAEGYSVSREKKESFPLTVTSAQKNPTAFYLCASSNPGGKNYGYTFGSGTRLTVV.